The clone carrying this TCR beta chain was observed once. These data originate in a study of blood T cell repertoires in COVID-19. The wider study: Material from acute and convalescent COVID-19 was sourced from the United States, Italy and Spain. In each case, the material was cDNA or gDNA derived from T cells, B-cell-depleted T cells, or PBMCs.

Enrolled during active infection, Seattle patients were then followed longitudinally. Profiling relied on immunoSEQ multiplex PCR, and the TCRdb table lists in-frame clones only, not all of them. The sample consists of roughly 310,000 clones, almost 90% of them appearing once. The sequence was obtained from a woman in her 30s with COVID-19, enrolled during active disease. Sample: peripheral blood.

The CDR3 here is CASSLPIQGIITGELFF. The CDR3 nucleotides are TGTGCCAGCAGTCTCCCTATACAGGGGATCATCACCGGGGAGCTGTTTTTT. J is TRBJ2-2 and V is TRBV28, with 7 bases aligning to TRBD1. The CDR3 runs to 17 residues. The germline gives CDR1 MDHEN, CDR2 SYDVKM. Losses at the gene ends were 5 bases for V and 4 bases for J; bases not matched to a gene: 13.